This record covers a single TCR beta chain. Antigen unknown. The source of the sample is a study of T cell responses to AZD1222 COVID-19 vaccine. Method: immunoSEQ multiplex PCR; TCRdb's copy keeps in-frame clones and lacks some. The sample yields about 140,000 clones, of which the top ten take up 2.2%. Study observations and caveats: It was only a handful of AZD1222 recipients who were seropositive at baseline. Repertoire sampling happened only post peak T cell response. CD4 TCRs linked to vaccination spanned spike, dominating at 160-218 and 743-854.

The receptor was derived from an adult in good health. Source material: peripheral blood.

The CDR3 loop reads CASSLYENTEAFF. As DNA, the CDR3 is TGTGCCAGCAGCTTATACGAGAACACTGAAGCTTTCTTT. The chain has TRBV7-6 and TRBJ1-1; D is ambiguous. The CDR3 sequence is 13 residues long. CDR1 SGHVS and CDR2 FNYEAQ come from the germline V gene. V lost 2 bases, J lost 1 base, and 5 bases lay in between.